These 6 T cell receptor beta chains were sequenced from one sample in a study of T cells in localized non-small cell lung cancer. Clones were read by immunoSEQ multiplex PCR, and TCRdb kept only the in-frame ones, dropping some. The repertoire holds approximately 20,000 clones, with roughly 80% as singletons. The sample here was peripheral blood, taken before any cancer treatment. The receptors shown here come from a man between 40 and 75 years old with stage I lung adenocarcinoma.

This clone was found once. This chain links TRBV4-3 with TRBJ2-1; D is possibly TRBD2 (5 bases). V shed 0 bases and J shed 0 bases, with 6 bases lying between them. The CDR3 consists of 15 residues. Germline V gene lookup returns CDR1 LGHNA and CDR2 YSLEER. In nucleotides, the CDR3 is TGCGCCAGCAGCCAAGATGGGAGCTCCTACAATGAGCAGTTCTTC. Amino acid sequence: CASSQDGSSYNEQFF.

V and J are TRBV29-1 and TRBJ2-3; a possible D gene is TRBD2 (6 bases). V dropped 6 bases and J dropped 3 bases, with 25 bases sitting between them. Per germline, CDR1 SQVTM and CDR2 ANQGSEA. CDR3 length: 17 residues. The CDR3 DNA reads TGCAGCGTGGCTTGGGACTCCTTTGGACCCTTAACAGATACGCAGTATTTT. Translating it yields CSVAWDSFGPLTDTQYF.

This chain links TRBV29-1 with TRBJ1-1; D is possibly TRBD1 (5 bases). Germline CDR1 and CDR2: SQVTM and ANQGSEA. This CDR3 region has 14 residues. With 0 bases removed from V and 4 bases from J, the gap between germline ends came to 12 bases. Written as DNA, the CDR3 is TGCAGCGTTGAAGATAGGCAGGGCAGCACTGAAGCTTTCTTT. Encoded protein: CSVEDRQGSTEAFF.

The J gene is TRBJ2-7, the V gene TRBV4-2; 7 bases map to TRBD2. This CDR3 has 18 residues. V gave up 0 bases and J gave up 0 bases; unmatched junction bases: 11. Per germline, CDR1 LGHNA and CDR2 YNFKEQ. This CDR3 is CASSQESILGGSSYEQYF. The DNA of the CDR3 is TGTGCCAGCAGCCAAGAATCGATCTTGGGAGGGAGCTCCTACGAGCAGTACTTC.

CDR3 nucleotide sequence: TGTGCCAGCAGCCTCGGACACGGACAAGAGACCCAGTACTTC. Translation: CASSLGHGQETQYF. The V gene is TRBV7-2, the J gene TRBJ2-5; TRBD1 is a possible D gene (5 bases). V was trimmed by 5 bases and J by 2 bases, leaving 12 bases between them. Germline loops: CDR1 SGHTA, CDR2 FQGNSA. CDR3 length: 14 residues.

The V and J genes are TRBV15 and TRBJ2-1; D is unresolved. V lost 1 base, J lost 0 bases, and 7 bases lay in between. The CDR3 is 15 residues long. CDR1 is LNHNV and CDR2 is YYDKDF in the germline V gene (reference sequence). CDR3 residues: CATSRARSSYNEQFF. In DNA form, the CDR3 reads TGTGCCACCAGCAGAGCCAGGAGCTCCTACAATGAGCAGTTCTTC. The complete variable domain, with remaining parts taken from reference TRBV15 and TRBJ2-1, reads DAMVIQNPRYQVTQFGKPVTLSCSQTLNHNVMYWYQQKSSQAPKLLFHYYDKDFNNEADTPDNFQSRRPNTSFCFLDIRSPGLGDTAMYLCATSRARSSYNEQFFGPGTRLTVL.